Listed below are T cell receptor beta chains from one sample, sequenced in a study of CXCR3-negative and CXCR3-positive naive CD8 T cells. Each CDR3 protein gets one entry in TCRdb, which reprocessed the 5' RACE reads and gives no DNA. The sample's table shows some 49,000 distinct CDR3 sequences. Sequencing was done on a sample of naive CXCR3- CD8+ T cells from blood. The receptors originated from a human donor in good health. Some clones in this sample may be carry-over from other donors' samples. The CDR3 runs from the conserved cysteine through the conserved F or W. The size of a clone is reported for some rows only, either as once, few or many, or as a class for expanded clones.

V: TRBV9
J: TRBJ1-2
size: NA
CDR3: CASSPQNRGLNYGYTF

V: TRBV9
J: TRBJ2-1
size: NA
CDR3: CASSWTSGGPEQFF

V: TRBV29-1
J: TRBJ2-7
size: NA
CDR3: CSVGLAGDEQYF

V: TRBV4-3
J: TRBJ2-7
size: NA
CDR3: CASSQDLGGSSYEQYF

V: TRBV7-6
J: TRBJ2-1
size: NA
CDR3: CASSLARHPEQFF

V: TRBV29-1
J: TRBJ2-7
size: NA
CDR3: CSVELNYEQYF

V: TRBV6-4
J: TRBJ2-1
size: medium-sized
CDR3: CASSELAGSYNEQFF

V: TRBV5-1
J: TRBJ2-1
size: NA
CDR3: CASSLVGYNEQFF

V: TRBV6-5
J: TRBJ2-2
size: NA
CDR3: CASSYSVGQGVSSTGELFF

V: TRBV12-5
J: TRBJ1-1
size: NA
CDR3: CASGFRTGNGYTEAFF

V: TRBV29-1
J: TRBJ2-1
size: NA
CDR3: CSGEGQGGYNEQFF

V: TRBV20-1
J: TRBJ2-5
size: NA
CDR3: CSLKFGQETQYF

V: TRBV4-3
J: TRBJ2-7
size: NA
CDR3: CASSQEYGTGGYEQYF

V: TRBV20-1
J: TRBJ2-1
size: NA
CDR3: CSAGGINEQFF

V: TRBV9
J: TRBJ2-1
size: NA
CDR3: CASSVGAVRDNEQFF

V: TRBV12-3/TRBV12-4
J: TRBJ2-7
size: NA
CDR3: CASSLESSGSPHYEQYF

V: TRBV7-9
J: TRBJ2-3
size: NA
CDR3: CASTLGDTQYF

V: TRBV29-1
J: TRBJ2-5
size: NA
CDR3: CSAIGDYIKETQYF

V: TRBV6-5
J: TRBJ2-7
size: NA
CDR3: CASSWFRGYEQYF

V: TRBV7-8
J: TRBJ2-7
size: NA
CDR3: CASSATGTGAYEQYF

V: TRBV12-3/TRBV12-4
J: TRBJ1-4
size: NA
CDR3: CASSFFEKLFF

V: TRBV6-4
J: TRBJ2-1
size: NA
CDR3: CASSDSPGEHNEQFF

V: TRBV27
J: TRBJ2-5
size: NA
CDR3: CASSPFDGWETQYF

V: TRBV5-1
J: TRBJ2-2
size: NA
CDR3: CASSLTGPANTGELFF

V: TRBV5-5
J: TRBJ2-5
size: NA
CDR3: CASSLGTGVETQYF

V: TRBV28
J: TRBJ2-7
size: NA
CDR3: CASSFPGQGPYEQYF

V: TRBV4-1
J: TRBJ1-5
size: NA
CDR3: CASSHKTGDQPQHF

V: TRBV9
J: TRBJ1-3
size: NA
CDR3: CASSNHPDPGNTIYF

V: TRBV9
J: TRBJ2-1
size: NA
CDR3: CASSVQGLTGGPMAEQFF